Detailed here is one TCR beta chain. Its cognate antigen is unknown. The V and J ends lost 1 base and 3 bases, in that order; junction bases with no gene match: 2. Germline V lookup: CDR1 SGHTS, CDR2 YDEGEE. The CDR3 runs to 16 residues. The PCR contained 60 Vbeta and 13 Jbeta primers. Here immunoSEQ multiplex PCR was the method, and the copy in TCRdb shows in-frame clones only, minus some. The data hold about 180,000 clones, with 70% to 90% observed a single time. The sample belongs to a study of cytomegalovirus exposure and HLA in healthy donors. Study findings and constraints: Most CMV-associated TCR beta chains were later found to appear HLA-restricted. TCR beta V- and J-gene trimming, according to a later analysis, was linked to a missense DCLRE1C variant. Whilst most TCR sequences proved rare, a subset of public TCRs occurred across many donors.

Material: PBMCs. V gene TRBV5-8 combines with J gene TRBJ2-3; 13 bases align to TRBD2. The clonotype originates from a male donor in good health and CMV-seronegative. CDR3 DNA: TGTGCCAGCAGCTTGAGGACTAGCGGGGGTACAGATACGCAGTATTTT. This codes for CASSLRTSGGTDTQYF.